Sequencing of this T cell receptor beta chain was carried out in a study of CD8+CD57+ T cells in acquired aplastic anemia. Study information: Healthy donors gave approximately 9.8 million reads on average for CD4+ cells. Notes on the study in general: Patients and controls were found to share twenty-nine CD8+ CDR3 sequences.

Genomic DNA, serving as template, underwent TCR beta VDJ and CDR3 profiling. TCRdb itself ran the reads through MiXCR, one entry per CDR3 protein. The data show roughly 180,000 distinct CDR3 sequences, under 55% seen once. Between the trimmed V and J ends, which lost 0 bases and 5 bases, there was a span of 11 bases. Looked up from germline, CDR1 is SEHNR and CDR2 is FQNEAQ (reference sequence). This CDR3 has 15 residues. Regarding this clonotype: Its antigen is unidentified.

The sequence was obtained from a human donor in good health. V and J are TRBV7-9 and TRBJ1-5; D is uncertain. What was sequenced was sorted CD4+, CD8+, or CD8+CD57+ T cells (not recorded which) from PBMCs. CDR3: CASSLAAGPDQPQHF. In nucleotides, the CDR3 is TGTGCCAGCAGCTTAGCGGCAGGCCCTGATCAGCCCCAGCATTTT. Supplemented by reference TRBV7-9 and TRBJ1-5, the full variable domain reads DTGVSQNPRHKITKRGQNVTFRCDPISEHNRLYWYRQTLGQGPEFLTYFQNEAQLEKSRLLSDRFSAERPKGSFSTLEIQRTEQGDSAMYLCASSLAAGPDQPQHFGDGTRLSIL.